The 5 T cell receptor beta chains reported below all come from one sample, sequenced in a study of identifying expanded T cells in peripheral blood. The method was immunoSEQ multiplex PCR; TCRdb's version includes in-frame clones alone and lacks a portion of them. The sample lists 75,000 to 95,000 clones; 70% to 90% were seen once. Sequencing was carried out using blood. Every receptor here comes from a person aged 18 to 70 in good health.

The chain is built from TRBV15 and TRBJ1-2; the match to TRBD1 covers 9 bases. Losses at the gene ends were 4 bases for V and 5 bases for J; bases not matched to a gene: 8. The germline V gene has CDR1 LNHNV and CDR2 YYDKDF (reference sequence). The CDR3 sequence is 15 residues long. CDR3 bases: TGTGCCACCAGCACACCGGGACAGGGCCCTTATGGCTACACCTTC. This translates into CATSTPGQGPYGYTF.

The rearrangement uses TRBV6-1 and TRBJ1-2; D unclear. CDR3 size: 15 residues. Trimming shortened V by 3 bases and J by 5 bases, and 16 bases separated the two germline ends. The germline V gene encodes CDR1 MNHNS and CDR2 SASEGT. CDR3 coding DNA: TGTGCCAGCAGTGAGCCGGGCAGCAACTTGTATGGCTACACCTTC. Protein product: CASSEPGSNLYGYTF.

This sequence joins TRBV5-4 and TRBJ1-1, with D possibly matching TRBD1 (5 bases). V was shortened by 3 bases and J by 1 base, with 7 bases between the two germline ends. The CDR3 spans 13 residues. Germline assignment: CDR1 SGHNT and CDR2 YYREEE (reference sequence). The CDR3 loop is CASSSGQNTEAFF. CDR3 coding DNA: TGTGCCAGCAGCTCCGGACAGAACACTGAAGCTTTCTTT. Looking up the rest from reference TRBV5-4 and TRBJ1-1 gives the full variable domain: ETGVTQSPTHLIKTRGQQVTLRCSSQSGHNTVSWYQQALGQGPQFIFQYYREEENGRGNFPPRFSGLQFPNYSSELNVNALELDDSALYLCASSSGQNTEAFFGQGTRLTVV.

The rearrangement uses TRBV4-1 and TRBJ1-6; 10 bases map to TRBD1. The CDR3 sequence is 15 residues long. Germline values: CDR1 MGHRA, CDR2 YSYEKL. The J segment lost 7 bases and the V segment lost 4 bases, leaving 4 bases of the junction unmatched. CDR3 region: CASSPTGGENSPLHF. The CDR3 DNA follows: TGCGCCAGCAGCCCGACAGGGGGCGAGAATTCACCCCTCCACTTT.

In this sample, this clone turned up once. The V gene is TRBV27, the J gene TRBJ2-2, with a possible D match to TRBD2 (5 bases). Germline lookup yields CDR1 MNHEY and CDR2 SMNVEV (reference sequence). The CDR3 totals 13 residues. V was pared by 5 bases and J by 6 bases, with 10 bases between. The CDR3: CASSLGSPGELFF. CDR3 DNA: TGTGCCAGCAGTCTAGGGAGTCCCGGGGAGCTGTTTTTT.